These 30 T cell receptor beta chains were sequenced from one sample in a study of T cells in women clearing cervical HPV infection. Sequencing was performed with immunoSEQ multiplex PCR; in TCRdb, only in-frame clones are kept and a portion is missing. Its listing shows tens of thousands of clones. Sequenced: blood buffy coat. These TCRs come from a woman between 18 and 70 years old with a cervical HPV16 infection that either progressed to CIN3+ or cleared (not recorded which).

Comment on this clone: At one of its ends the junction is not consistent with the germline gene, which may arise from a read error. The read is 3 residues too short to cover the CDR3 end, so that end is filled in from the germline J gene. The V and J genes are TRBV7-3 and TRBJ2-1, with D possibly TRBD2 on 6 matching bases. The germline V gene encodes CDR1 SGHTA and CDR2 FQGTGA. This CDR3 comprises 15 residues. The CDR3 bases that were read are TGTGCCGGCAGCAATCCGGGGGTTGTTAACAATGAG. Translated: CAGSNPGVVNNE. The complete CDR3 protein is CAGSNPGVVNNEQFF.

Remarks on this clone: The sequenced fragment ends 3 residues before the CDR3 boundary, so the rest is inferred from the germline J gene. J is TRBJ1-1 and V is TRBV6-2 or TRBV6-3; no clear D gene. The germline V gene has CDR1 MNHEY and CDR2 SVGEGT. The CDR3 is 15 amino acids. Trimming cost V 7 bases and J 1 base, with 16 bases left between them. CDR3: CASNHSPARNTEAFF. Partial CDR3 DNA: TGTGCCAGCAACCACTCCCCCGCAAGGAACACTGAA.

To note about this clone: The read falls 3 residues short of the CDR3 end, and the missing part is taken from the germline J gene. This sequence joins TRBV5-1 and TRBJ2-2; 7 positions agree with TRBD2. This CDR3 contains 15 residues. V trimming: 6 bases; J trimming: 3 bases; junction bases outside the gene matches: 8. CDR1 and CDR2 from the germline V gene are SGHRS and YFSETQ. The CDR3 reads CASILRGGDTGELFF. The part of the CDR3 DNA that was read is TGCGCCAGCATCCTGAGGGGAGGGGACACCGGGGAG.

Details on this clone: The read halts 3 residues ahead of the CDR3 end, with the missing end drawn from the germline J gene. The chain is built from TRBV19 and TRBJ1-1; D perhaps matches TRBD1 (5 bases). This CDR3 has 12 amino acids. Germline lookup yields CDR1 LNHDA and CDR2 SQIVND (reference sequence). The CDR3 spells CASSILDSQAFF. The covered CDR3 bases are TGTGCCAGTAGTATACTAGACAGTCAG.

As to this clone: The read gets to within 3 residues of the CDR3 end, and the germline J gene fills in the rest. This chain uses TRBV2 with TRBJ2-2, with 11 bases identical to TRBD2. With V trimmed by 5 bases and J by 2 bases, 4 bases remained unmatched. The germline V gene encodes CDR1 SNHLY and CDR2 FYNNEI. The CDR3 loop spans 16 amino acids. The DNA read from the CDR3 is TGTGCCAGCAGTCCTAGCGGGGGGCTTAACACCGGGGAG. Translating gives CASSPSGGLNTGE. The CDR3 in full is CASSPSGGLNTGELFF.

With respect to this clone: With the read ending 3 residues before the CDR3 end, the germline J gene is used to fill in that end. The chain has TRBV19 and TRBJ2-1; 7 nucleotides line up with TRBD2. Unmatched junction bases numbered 13, after V lost 10 bases and J lost 4 bases. Germline V gives CDR1 LNHDA, CDR2 SQIVND (reference sequence). CDR3 size: 15 residues. The CDR3 sequence is CATTTSRSLYNEQFF. The DNA read from the CDR3 is TGTGCCACAACGACTAGCAGGAGCCTTTACAATGAG.

Worth noting for this clone: The CDR3 end falls 3 residues outside the read, so it is completed with the germline J gene. The V gene is TRBV7-9, the J gene TRBJ2-2; 9 bases map to TRBD2. Germline V gives CDR1 SEHNR, CDR2 FQNEAQ (reference sequence). This CDR3 comprises 15 residues. With 5 bases clipped from V and 3 bases from J, the junction kept 4 bases outside the gene matches. The CDR3 loop is CASSPSGRYTGELFF. The CDR3 DNA, read in part, is TGTGCCAGCAGCCCAAGCGGGAGGTACACCGGGGAG.

Points on this clone: The read terminates 3 residues ahead of where the CDR3 ends, so the germline J gene completes it. The J gene is TRBJ1-2, the V gene TRBV6-1; D is undetermined. CDR1 and CDR2 from the germline V gene are MNHNS and SASEGT. The V and J ends lost 2 bases and 4 bases respectively, with 8 bases between them. CDR3 length: 13 amino acids. The CDR3 protein is CASSENRGYGYTF. The covered CDR3 bases are TGTGCCAGCAGTGAAAATCGGGGCTATGGC.

Concerning this clone: The read ends 3 residues early relative to the CDR3; the germline J gene fills the gap. This chain links TRBV19 with TRBJ2-7; 9 bases align to TRBD1. Germline V gene sequence: CDR1 LNHDA, CDR2 SQIVND (reference sequence). V gave up 1 base and J gave up 4 bases; unmatched junction bases: 5. The CDR3 spans 15 residues. The covered CDR3 bases are TGTGCCAGTAGTATAGCCGGACAGGGGTGGTACGAG. It specifies CASSIAGQGWYE. The full CDR3 sequence reads CASSIAGQGWYEQYF.

Concerning this clone itself: The read terminates 3 residues ahead of where the CDR3 ends, so the germline J gene completes it. V is TRBV7-9 and J is TRBJ1-1; no clear D gene. Trimming took off 6 bases at V and 1 base at J, with 9 bases between the two ends. The CDR3 sequence is 13 residues long. Germline assignment: CDR1 SEHNR and CDR2 FQNEAQ (reference sequence). The CDR3 reads CASRRSPNTEAFF. CDR3 DNA (partial): TGTGCCAGCAGACGTAGCCCGAACACTGAA.

Concerning this clone itself: The read is 3 residues too short to cover the CDR3 end, so that end is filled in from the germline J gene. V gene TRBV2 combines with J gene TRBJ2-1, with 11 bases lining up with TRBD2. The germline CDR1 and CDR2 sequences are SNHLY and FYNNEI. The CDR3 consists of 16 residues. The junction had 7 bases not matched to a gene; V was cut back by 3 bases and J by 6 bases. CDR3 protein: CASSDPLAGGRNEQFF. CDR3 bases read: TGTGCCAGCAGTGACCCCCTAGCGGGGGGTCGCAATGAG. Using reference TRBV2 and TRBJ2-1 for the parts outside the CDR3, the full variable domain is EPEVTQTPSHQVTQMGQEVILRCVPISNHLYFYWYRQILGQKVEFLVSFYNNEISEKSEIFDDQFSVERPDGSNFTLKIRSTKLEDSAMYFCASSDPLAGGRNEQFFGPGTRLTVL.

Turning to this clone: The CDR3 goes on 3 residues after the read ends, and that part is filled in from the germline J gene. This chain joins TRBV29-1 and TRBJ2-2; D gene uncertain. The germline CDR1 and CDR2 sequences are SQVTM and ANQGSEA. V lost 4 bases, J lost 1 base, and 7 bases lay in between. The CDR3 consists of 13 residues. CDR3 DNA (partial): TGCAGCGTTGGGCAGATGAACACCGGGGAG. Protein: CSVGQMNTGE. The complete CDR3 sequence is CSVGQMNTGELFF.

About this clone itself: The read is 3 residues too short to cover the CDR3 end, so that end is filled in from the germline J gene. The chain uses TRBV11-2 and TRBJ1-4; D is unclear. The CDR3 runs to 14 residues. With 6 bases removed from V and 8 bases from J, the gap between germline ends came to 16 bases. Germline V CDR1 and CDR2: SGHAT, FQNNGV. The CDR3 is CASRAGGLGEKLFF. CDR3 DNA, as far as it was read: TGTGCCAGCAGGGCGGGAGGTCTGGGGGAAAAA.

A word on this clone: The read terminates 3 residues ahead of where the CDR3 ends, so the germline J gene completes it. This sequence joins TRBV5-1 and TRBJ2-3; D is undetermined. Germline-derived CDR1 and CDR2 are SGHRS and YFSETQ. V lost 0 bases and J 5 bases, leaving 4 bases between the germline ends. This CDR3 comprises 12 residues. The CDR3 sequence is CASSLARDTQYF. CDR3 DNA (partial): TGCGCCAGCAGCTTGGCCAGAGATACG.

Points on this clone: The CDR3 goes on 3 residues after the read ends, and that part is filled in from the germline J gene. The rearrangement links TRBV19 to TRBJ1-4, with D uncertain. Germline V lookup: CDR1 LNHDA, CDR2 SQIVND (reference sequence). V was shortened by 1 base and J by 0 bases, with 6 bases between the two germline ends. This CDR3 region has 15 residues. The CDR3 spells CASSIGRATNEKLFF. CDR3 bases read: TGTGCCAGTAGTATAGGACGGGCAACTAATGAAAAA.

About this clone itself: From the germline J gene comes the end of the CDR3, since the read stops 3 residues before it. The V call is TRBV19, the J call TRBJ2-7; 9 nucleotides agree with TRBD1. The V and J ends lost 7 bases and 5 bases, in that order; junction bases with no gene match: 12. CDR3 length: 15 amino acids. Looked up from germline, CDR1 is LNHDA and CDR2 is SQIVND (reference sequence). Incomplete CDR3 DNA: TGTGCCAGTAAAGGGTACGGGACAGGGAAGGACGAG. It specifies CASKGYGTGKDE. Given in full, the CDR3 is CASKGYGTGKDEQYF.

Comments on this clone: With the read ending 3 residues before the CDR3 end, the germline J gene is used to fill in that end. The V and J genes are TRBV29-1 and TRBJ2-5, with D possibly being TRBD2 (5 bases). The CDR3 has 13 amino acids. Germline assignment: CDR1 SQVTM and CDR2 ANQGSEA. Trimming pared 0 bases from V and 7 bases from J, leaving 12 bases between. CDR3 DNA, as far as it was read: TGCAGCGTTGAAGATTCACAGAGCGGGACC. Translation gives CSVEDSQSGT. The full CDR3 protein is CSVEDSQSGTQYF.

Worth noting for this clone: The DNA ends 3 residues before the CDR3 does, and the rest of the CDR3 is filled in from the germline J gene. The V and J genes are TRBV2 and TRBJ2-5, with D perhaps TRBD2 (6 bases). This CDR3 region has 16 residues. CDR1 is SNHLY and CDR2 is FYNNEI in the germline V gene. The ends were cut back, 6 bases at V and 2 bases at J, with 19 bases in the middle. CDR3 DNA (partial): TGTGCCAGCAGCCTACATCCGGGACTCTTACAAGAGACC. It yields the protein CASSLHPGLLQET. The entire CDR3 protein is CASSLHPGLLQETQYF. The full variable domain, with the rest looked up from reference TRBV2 and TRBJ2-5, is EPEVTQTPSHQVTQMGQEVILRCVPISNHLYFYWYRQILGQKVEFLVSFYNNEISEKSEIFDDQFSVERPDGSNFTLKIRSTKLEDSAMYFCASSLHPGLLQETQYFGPGTRLLVL.

The chain's CDR3 is CASSLTGGPTGELFF. Incomplete CDR3 DNA: TGTGCCAGCAGCTTGACGGGGGGGCCCACCGGGGAG. The rearrangement uses TRBV5-4 and TRBJ2-2; TRBD2 matches 8 bases. The CDR3 extends 3 residues past the end of the read, so its final part is completed from the germline J gene. Germline CDR1 is SGHNT and CDR2 is YYREEE (reference sequence). The V segment lost 1 base and the J segment 4 bases; nucleotides outside the gene matches: 3. The CDR3 is 15 amino acids.

Turning to this clone: The read terminates 3 residues ahead of where the CDR3 ends, so the germline J gene completes it. V gene TRBV20-1 combines with J gene TRBJ2-7; perhaps TRBD2 as D (5 bases). Germline CDR1 reads DFQATT; CDR2 reads SNEGSKA (reference sequence). This CDR3 spans 15 amino acids. V was cut by 1 base and J by 3 bases, with 16 bases left in between. This CDR3 reads CSARVSGSANYEQYF. CDR3 DNA, as far as it was read: TGCAGTGCTAGAGTTAGTGGTAGCGCGAACTACGAG.

Turning to this clone: From the germline J gene comes the end of the CDR3, since the read stops 3 residues before it. V is TRBV7-6 and J is TRBJ2-5, with D unresolved. Germline CDR1 reads SGHVS; CDR2 reads FNYEAQ. The CDR3 spans 12 residues. V was clipped by 5 bases and J by 0 bases, with 4 bases between them. The DNA read from the CDR3 is TGTGCCAGCAGCCATGACCAAGAGACC. This sequence encodes CASSHDQET. From start to end, the CDR3 is CASSHDQETQYF.

As to this clone: The read ends 3 residues early relative to the CDR3; the germline J gene fills the gap. The chain combines TRBV20-1 with TRBJ2-5; 16 nucleotides match TRBD2. Germline-derived CDR1 and CDR2 are DFQATT and SNEGSKA (reference sequence). The CDR3 is 16 amino acids. Germline trimming cut 1 base from V and 7 bases from J; bases unmatched to any gene: 6. The part of the CDR3 DNA that was read is TGCAGTGCTAGAGTGGCGGGGACTAGCGGGGGGGGGACC. Encoded protein: CSARVAGTSGGGT. The full CDR3 is CSARVAGTSGGGTQYF.

About this clone: The read ends 3 residues before the CDR3 terminus; that terminus is restored from the germline J gene. The chain recombines TRBV2 with TRBJ2-7; the D gene is possibly TRBD2 (6 bases). Germline values: CDR1 SNHLY, CDR2 FYNNEI. The CDR3 spans 15 residues. V lost 5 bases to trimming and J lost 0 bases, with 14 bases between them. CDR3 region: CASSQGLLSSYEQYF. The covered CDR3 bases are TGTGCCAGCAGTCAAGGACTACTTAGCTCCTACGAG. Based on the CDR3 plus reference TRBV2 and TRBJ2-7, the full variable domain is EPEVTQTPSHQVTQMGQEVILRCVPISNHLYFYWYRQILGQKVEFLVSFYNNEISEKSEIFDDQFSVERPDGSNFTLKIRSTKLEDSAMYFCASSQGLLSSYEQYFGPGTRLTVT.

Partial CDR3 DNA: TGTGCCAGCAGCTTGCGGTTAGAGACC. Encoded protein: CASSLRLET. The CDR3 reads in full as CASSLRLETQYF. V usage is TRBV5-6 and J usage is TRBJ2-5; D gene ambiguous. The read ends 3 residues early relative to the CDR3; the germline J gene fills the gap. This CDR3 comprises 12 residues. Trimming cost V 1 base and J 4 bases, with 5 bases left between them. Germline lookup yields CDR1 SGHDT and CDR2 YYEEEE.

As to this clone: The read halts 3 residues ahead of the CDR3 end, with the missing end drawn from the germline J gene. This chain uses TRBV5-1 with TRBJ2-3; TRBD2 matches 8 bases. V lost 5 bases, J lost 5 bases, and 10 bases stayed unmatched. Germline V gene lookup returns CDR1 SGHRS and CDR2 YFSETQ. The CDR3 has 15 amino acids. The part of the CDR3 DNA that was read is TGCGCCAGCAGTCGTGATAGCGGGGTGGGAGATACG. Amino acids: CASSRDSGVGDT. The CDR3 in its entirety is CASSRDSGVGDTQYF.

On this clone: The read finishes 3 residues shy of the CDR3 end, and the germline J gene is used to complete it. V and J are TRBV18 and TRBJ1-1, with a possible D match to TRBD1 (5 bases). Trimming pared 8 bases from V and 0 bases from J, leaving 28 bases between. In germline, CDR1 is KGHSH, CDR2 LQKENI. CDR3 size: 19 residues. Incomplete CDR3 DNA: TGTGCCAGCGTCACCCCAGACGGGGGACTACATAGAATGAACACTGAA. Translated, it gives CASVTPDGGLHRMNTE. The full CDR3 sequence reads CASVTPDGGLHRMNTEAFF.

For this clone: The read ends 3 residues before the CDR3 terminus; that terminus is restored from the germline J gene. The chain carries TRBV7-9 and TRBJ1-1; D unclear. CDR3 size: 15 residues. The V end lost 2 bases, the J end lost 1 base, and 11 bases lay between the germline ends. CDR1 and CDR2 (germline): SEHNR, FQNEAQ (reference sequence). The sequenced CDR3 bases are TGTGCCAGCAGCTTAAACCGACATAGGAACACTGAA. Translation gives CASSLNRHRNTE. The entire CDR3 sequence reads CASSLNRHRNTEAFF.

A remark on this clone: The sequence runs out 3 residues before the end of the CDR3; the remainder is reconstructed from the germline J gene. The chain employs TRBV19 and TRBJ2-7; 10 bases are shared with TRBD1. The CDR3 is 15 amino acids. CDR1 and CDR2 (germline): LNHDA, SQIVND (reference sequence). V shed 3 bases, J shed 4 bases, and the junction held 6 bases outside the gene matches. CDR3 DNA, as far as it was read: TGTGCCAGTAGTATGGCCGGGACAGGGGTGTACGAG. Translated, it gives CASSMAGTGVYE. The CDR3 in its entirety is CASSMAGTGVYEQYF.

Worth noting for this clone: Read data end 3 residues before the CDR3 end; the end is taken from the germline J gene. V usage is TRBV5-1 and J usage is TRBJ2-7, with TRBD1 matching over 7 bases. In germline, CDR1 is SGHRS, CDR2 YFSETQ. The ends lost 3 bases at V and 1 base at J; junction bases unmatched: 10. This CDR3 has 16 residues. The chain's CDR3 is CASSSARDRASYEQYF. The sequenced CDR3 bases are TGCGCCAGCAGCTCCGCACGGGACAGAGCATCCTACGAG. The whole variable domain, remainder taken from reference TRBV5-1 and TRBJ2-7, is KAGVTQTPRYLIKTRGQQVTLSCSPISGHRSVSWYQQTPGQGLQFLFEYFSETQRNKGNFPGRFSGRQFSNSRSEMNVSTLELGDSALYLCASSSARDRASYEQYFGPGTRLTVT.

On this clone itself: The CDR3 goes on 3 residues after the read ends, and that part is filled in from the germline J gene. The chain carries TRBV20-1 and TRBJ1-2; no clear D gene. The CDR3 totals 15 residues. V was pared by 6 bases and J by 4 bases, with 21 bases between. In germline, CDR1 is DFQATT, CDR2 SNEGSKA (reference sequence). CDR3 DNA, as far as it was read: TGCAGTGCGACGCAAGGCCCGACACCTCGCTATGGC. Protein sequence: CSATQGPTPRYG. The full CDR3 protein is CSATQGPTPRYGYTF.